This T cell receptor beta chain was captured by sequencing in a study of cytomegalovirus exposure and HLA in healthy donors. The study's findings and limits: According to a later analysis, donors in an Asian-associated ancestry cluster reportedly had fewer N-insertions than the approximately 670-donor mean. Most TCR beta V segments were productive about 87% or about 30% of the time in an earlier analysis.

To note about this clone: Its antigen is still unknown.

60 Vbeta and 13 Jbeta primers were used in PCR. Libraries were prepared by immunoSEQ multiplex PCR; TCRdb keeps only in-frame clonotypes and omits some of them. The sample shows 150,000 to 200,000 clones, around 72% of them seen only once. From germline, CDR1 is LNHNV and CDR2 YYDKDF (reference sequence). The CDR3 spans 13 residues. Trimming removed 9 bases from V and 7 bases from J, with 18 bases in between. Specimen: PBMCs. The chain uses TRBV15 and TRBJ2-5; maybe TRBD2 (7 bases). The clonotype originates from a man aged 45-65 years in good health and CMV-seronegative. CDR3 sequence: CATTRGGSVTQYF. The CDR3 DNA reads as TGTGCCACTACTAGGGGGGGTTCCGTGACCCAGTACTTC.